A single sample gave rise to the 9 T cell receptor beta chains below, sequenced in a study of T cell repertoires in cytomegalovirus infection. Via MiXCR, TCRdb re-called the reads, giving one row per CDR3 protein. The data hold over 90,000 distinct CDR3 sequences, with about 17% observed a single time. Material for sequencing was PBMCs. All receptors come from a human donor in good health (CMV status not recorded). Some clones in this sample may be carry-over from other donors' samples.

This clonotype is medium-sized in the sample. CDR3 bases: TGCAGTGCTAGAGATGGGGCGGTGCAAGAGACCCAGTACTTC. Its protein is CSARDGAVQETQYF. The V call is TRBV20-1, the J call TRBJ2-5; a possible D gene is TRBD1 (5 bases). The CDR3 length is 14 residues. Germline CDR1 is DFQATT and CDR2 is SNEGSKA (reference sequence). The germline V and J ends were trimmed by 0 bases and 2 bases, with 10 bases remaining between them.

This clonotype was counted between two and nine times. The chain is built from TRBV5-8 and TRBJ2-4, with TRBD1 matching 9 bases. The CDR3 sequence is 14 residues long. J lost 14 bases, V lost 1 base, and 10 bases had no gene match. Germline loops: CDR1 SGHTS, CDR2 YDEGEE. The CDR3 region is CASSLLPGTGKKYF. Written as DNA, the CDR3 is TGTGCCAGCAGCTTGTTGCCCGGGACAGGGAAAAAGTACTTC.

The sample holds many counts of this clonotype. V gene TRBV7-2 combines with J gene TRBJ2-2; D is unresolved. V lost 5 bases to trimming and J lost 7 bases, with 5 bases between them. Germline V gene sequence: CDR1 SGHTA, CDR2 FQGNSA. This CDR3 has 11 amino acids. The CDR3 coding sequence is TGTGCCAGCAGCCCCGGCGGGGAGCTGTTTTTT. Translated: CASSPGGELFF.

The V call is TRBV4-2, the J call TRBJ1-5; D perhaps matches TRBD1 (6 bases). Trimming removed 1 base at V and 4 bases at J, with 17 bases between. The length of the CDR3 is 17 residues. Germline V gene sequence: CDR1 LGHNA, CDR2 YNFKEQ. Here the CDR3 DNA reads TGTGCCAGCAGCCAAGGTGACGACAGGAGCCCAAATCAGCCCCAGCATTTT. It yields the protein CASSQGDDRSPNQPQHF.

This clonotype has just a few counts. The DNA for the CDR3 is TGCGCCAGCAGCTTAGGGACAGGGGCAGATACGCAGTATTTT. This gives the protein CASSLGTGADTQYF. V and J are TRBV5-1 and TRBJ2-3; 10 nucleotides match TRBD1. The CDR3 runs 14 residues. CDR1 and CDR2 (germline): SGHRS, YFSETQ. The trim removed 2 bases at V and 4 bases at J, leaving 1 base unmatched.

The sample holds many counts of this clonotype. The gene calls are TRBV19 and TRBJ1-5, with 9 bases aligning to TRBD1. Trimming took 7 bases from V and 1 from J; bases not matched to a gene: 8. CDR1 is LNHDA, CDR2 SQIVND, per germline (reference sequence). The CDR3 runs 16 residues. CDR3 DNA: TGTGCCAGTACGACGACGGGACAGGGAAGCAATCAGCCCCAGCATTTT. Translated, it gives CASTTTGQGSNQPQHF.

CDR3 residues: CASSLELHSLEAFF. The CDR3 DNA reads as TGTGCCAGCAGCTTAGAACTCCATTCCCTTGAAGCTTTCTTT. This rearrangement joins TRBV7-2 to TRBJ1-1; D is uncertain. V lost 1 base and J 7 bases, leaving 13 bases between the germline ends. The CDR3 totals 14 residues. Germline values: CDR1 SGHTA, CDR2 FQGNSA.

This clonotype was observed at least ten times. V usage is TRBV7-6 and J usage is TRBJ2-2; no definite D call. V was pared by 0 bases and J by 2 bases, with 10 bases between. Germline CDR1 and CDR2: SGHVS and FNYEAQ. CDR3 length: 16 amino acids. DNA of the CDR3: TGTGCCAGCAGCTTAGCGGCGGTAGCTAACACCGGGGAGCTGTTTTTT. Protein: CASSLAAVANTGELFF.

This clonotype was seen only a few times. V usage is TRBV19 and J usage is TRBJ2-1, with 16 positions matching TRBD2. The CDR3 is 17 amino acids. Germline loops: CDR1 LNHDA, CDR2 SQIVND (reference sequence). J was trimmed by 6 bases and V by 4 bases; bases with no gene match: 6. DNA of the CDR3: TGTGCCAGTAGTAAAGGGACTAGCGGGGGGGCTGTCAATGAGCAGTTCTTC. Residues: CASSKGTSGGAVNEQFF.